The next 15 T cell receptor beta chains were all read from a single sample in a study of OX40 agonist ivuxolimab in advanced cancers. Here immunoSEQ multiplex PCR was the method, and the copy in TCRdb shows in-frame clones only, minus some. Of 45,000 to 70,000 clones in the sample, 75% to 85% were seen once. The starting material was CD4+ or CD8+ T cells sorted from blood, obtained in a trial of the OX40 agonist ivuxolimab. These receptors all come from an adult with an advanced solid tumor such as melanoma, head and neck, liver or kidney cancer.

This sequence joins TRBV30 and TRBJ1-5, with D possibly TRBD1 on 5 matching bases. The CDR3 is 15 amino acids. Between the trimmed V and J ends, which lost 3 bases and 2 bases, there was a span of 14 bases. CDR1 is GTSNPN, CDR2 SVGIG, per germline (reference sequence). The DNA of the CDR3 is TGTGCCTGGAGCGCCGGGACCGTGGGCAATCAGCCCCAGCATTTT. As protein: CAWSAGTVGNQPQHF.

The genes are TRBV9 and TRBJ1-1; perhaps TRBD1 as D (5 bases). Germline V gene lookup returns CDR1 SGDLS and CDR2 YYNGEE. This CDR3 spans 14 amino acids. Trimming shortened V by 0 bases and J by 8 bases, and 14 bases separated the two germline ends. Written as DNA, the CDR3 is TGTGCCAGCAGCGTAGCAGGGACCGCGGGGGAAGCTTTCTTT. This sequence encodes CASSVAGTAGEAFF.

This rearrangement joins TRBV29-1 to TRBJ2-3; 7 bases fit TRBD1. In germline, CDR1 is SQVTM, CDR2 ANQGSEA. CDR3 length: 14 amino acids. Trimming removed 1 base from V and 3 bases from J; junction bases left unmatched: 4. Here the CDR3 DNA reads TGCAGCGTTGAAGGAGAGGGGGCTACAGATACGCAGTATTTT. It yields the protein CSVEGEGATDTQYF.

The chain combines TRBV7-2 with TRBJ1-1; D gene unclear. Germline-derived CDR1 and CDR2 are SGHTA and FQGNSA. This CDR3 has 14 residues. Trimming cost V 5 bases and J 5 bases, with 15 bases left between them. Here the CDR3 reads CASSPQSSGTEAFF. CDR3 DNA: TGTGCCAGCAGCCCCCAGTCGAGCGGGACTGAAGCTTTCTTT.

The chain recombines TRBV19 with TRBJ2-7; TRBD2 matches at 13 bases. CDR1 and CDR2 from the germline V gene are LNHDA and SQIVND (reference sequence). V lost 5 bases to trimming and J lost 2 bases; unmatched junction nucleotides: 3. CDR3 length equals 15 residues. CDR3 sequence (DNA): TGTGCCAGTAGTCTGGGACTAGCGGGAACCTACGAGCAGTACTTC. It is translated as CASSLGLAGTYEQYF.

The sample holds one count of this clone. The chain recombines TRBV6-1 with TRBJ2-5, with 12 bases identical to TRBD2. There are 14 residues in the CDR3. The V gene end was trimmed by 5 bases and the J gene end by 5 bases; junction bases not matched to a gene: 3. Germline CDR1 MNHNS, CDR2 SASEGT. CDR3 DNA: TGTGCCAGCAGTCTAGCGGGAGGGGGGGAGACCCAGTACTTC. This sequence encodes CASSLAGGGETQYF.

The rearrangement uses TRBV27 and TRBJ2-6; D may correspond to TRBD1 or TRBD2 (5 bases each). The ends were cut back, 8 bases at V and 3 bases at J, with 17 bases in the middle. The CDR3 runs 16 residues. CDR1 is MNHEY and CDR2 is SMNVEV in the germline V gene (reference sequence). CDR3 sequence reads: CASGSGIGGGANVLTF. For the CDR3, the DNA is TGTGCCAGCGGTTCGGGGATTGGGGGTGGGGCCAACGTCCTGACTTTC.

This clone has more than one count but fewer than ten. This chain joins TRBV19 and TRBJ1-6; maybe TRBD1 (5 bases). This CDR3 region has 16 residues. The germline gives CDR1 LNHDA, CDR2 SQIVND (reference sequence). Between the trimmed V and J ends, which lost 2 bases and 7 bases, there was a span of 15 bases. CDR3 nucleotides: TGTGCCAGTAGTATATGGGCCGGGACGGAGAATTCACCCCTCCACTTT. Translated, it gives CASSIWAGTENSPLHF.

V usage is TRBV18 and J usage is TRBJ2-7; 8 positions agree with TRBD2. CDR1 is KGHSH and CDR2 is LQKENI in the germline V gene. The CDR3 is made up of 15 amino acids. Trimming at V came to 6 bases and at J to 2 bases, leaving 9 bases not matched to a gene. The DNA of the CDR3 is TGTGCCAGCTCGGTCAGCGGGAGTCGTCCCTACGAGCAGTACTTC. This encodes CASSVSGSRPYEQYF.

This clone was observed a handful of times. The chain carries TRBV5-6 and TRBJ1-2; tentatively, D is TRBD1 (6 bases). Per germline, CDR1 SGHDT and CDR2 YYEEEE. The CDR3 runs to 16 residues. V was shortened by 1 base and J by 7 bases, with 20 bases between the two germline ends. In nucleotides, the CDR3 is TGTGCCAGCAGCTTGAGGGGACTAACCGTACAGGGTGGCTACACCTTC. Protein product: CASSLRGLTVQGGYTF.

Here the CDR3 DNA reads TGTGCCAGCAGTCAACCCAGCTCAGGGGGCGGCTACACCTTC. Translating it yields CASSQPSSGGGYTF. The chain couples TRBV6-5 to TRBJ1-2; 8 positions match TRBD1. There are 14 residues in the CDR3. The V segment lost 5 bases and the J segment 8 bases; nucleotides outside the gene matches: 10. Per germline, CDR1 MNHEY and CDR2 SVGAGI.

The gene calls are TRBV5-1 and TRBJ2-1; weak D call: TRBD2 (6 bases). Germline CDR1 SGHRS, CDR2 YFSETQ. Trimming took off 4 bases at V and 0 bases at J, with 11 bases between the two ends. The CDR3 loop spans 15 amino acids. In DNA form, the CDR3 reads TGCGCCAGCAGCCATTACGGGAGCTCCTACAATGAGCAGTTCTTC. Its translation is CASSHYGSSYNEQFF.

V gene TRBV19 combines with J gene TRBJ1-1; 10 nucleotides line up with TRBD1. The CDR3 spans 16 residues. J lost 2 bases, V lost 5 bases, and 8 bases had no gene match. Germline V gene lookup returns CDR1 LNHDA and CDR2 SQIVND (reference sequence). CDR3 DNA sequence: TGTGCCAGTAGTCCCCGACAGGGGGCGGGAAACACTGAAGCTTTCTTT. Its translation: CASSPRQGAGNTEAFF.

The chain joins TRBV6-1 to TRBJ1-1, with D unclear. V lost 4 bases and J 5 bases, leaving 5 bases between the germline ends. This CDR3 contains 11 residues. In germline, CDR1 is MNHNS, CDR2 SASEGT. CDR3 DNA: TGTGCCAGCAGTGGCGGGACTGAAGCTTTCTTT. It yields the protein CASSGGTEAFF.

The genes are TRBV6-5 and TRBJ1-1; D not resolved. The CDR3 sequence is 13 residues long. Germline loops: CDR1 MNHEY, CDR2 SVGAGI. V was shortened by 7 bases and J by 3 bases, with 12 bases between the two germline ends. CDR3 DNA sequence: TGTGCCAGCAAGGCAGGCGGACACACTGAAGCTTTCTTT. This codes for CASKAGGHTEAFF.